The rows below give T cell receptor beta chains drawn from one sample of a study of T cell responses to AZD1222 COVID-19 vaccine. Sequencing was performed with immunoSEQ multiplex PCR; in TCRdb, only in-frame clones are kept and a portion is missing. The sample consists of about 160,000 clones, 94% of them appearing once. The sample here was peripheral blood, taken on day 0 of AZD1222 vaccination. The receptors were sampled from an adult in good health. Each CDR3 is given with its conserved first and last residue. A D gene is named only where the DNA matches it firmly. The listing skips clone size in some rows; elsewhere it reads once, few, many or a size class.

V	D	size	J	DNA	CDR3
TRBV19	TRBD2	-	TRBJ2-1	TGTGCCAGTAGTACCCAAATCTTCCGACTAGCGGACCGTTCCAATGAGCAGTTCTTC	CASSTQIFRLADRSNEQFF
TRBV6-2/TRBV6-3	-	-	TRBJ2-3	TGTGCCAGCAGTTCCTCCGCGGCCGTTAGCACAGATACGCAGTATTTT	CASSSSAAVSTDTQYF
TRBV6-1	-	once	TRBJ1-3	TGTGCCAGCAGTGAAGGGGGGTCTAGGGGTAGGGGTTTTGGAAACACCATATATTTT	CASSEGGSRGRGFGNTIYF
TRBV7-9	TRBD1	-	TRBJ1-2	TGTGCCAGCAGCTTAGCGGGACAGGGAAAGGAGGGTGGCTACACCTTC	CASSLAGQGKEGGYTF
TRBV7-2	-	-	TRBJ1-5	TGTGCCAGCAGCCGGGACCTTAATCAGCCCCAGCATTTT	CASSRDLNQPQHF
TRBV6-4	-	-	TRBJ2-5	TGTGCCAGCAGTCCGGACCCGGGAGCTCAAGAGACCCAGTACTTC	CASSPDPGAQETQYF
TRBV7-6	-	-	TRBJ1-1	TGTGCCAGCGGGGGCAGGGGAAACACTGAAGCTTTCTTT	CASGGRGNTEAFF
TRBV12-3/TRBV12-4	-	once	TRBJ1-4	TGTGCCAGCAGTTTAGACGGGGGGGAAAAACTGTTTTTT	CASSLDGGEKLFF
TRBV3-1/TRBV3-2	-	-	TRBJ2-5	TGTGCCAGCAGCCAAGAGAATCGAGGAGAGACCCAGTACTTC	CASSQENRGETQYF
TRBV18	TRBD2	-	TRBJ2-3	TGTGCCAGCTCACCACCTGGCCTAGCGGGTGGGACAGATACGCAGTATTTT	CASSPPGLAGGTDTQYF
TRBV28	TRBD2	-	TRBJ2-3	TGTGCCAGCAGTTCCCCGGGACTAGCGGGGAACACAGATACGCAGTATTTT	CASSSPGLAGNTDTQYF
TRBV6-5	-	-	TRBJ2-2	TGTGCCAGCAGTTACTGGGCAGGAGTCACCGGGGAGCTGTTTTTT	CASSYWAGVTGELFF
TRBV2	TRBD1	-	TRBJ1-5	TGTGCCAGCCGGGACAGGGCCAATTTCGCTAGCAATCAGCCCCAGCATTTT	CASRDRANFASNQPQHF
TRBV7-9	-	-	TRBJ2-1	TGTGCCAGCAGCTTATCCCCTCTCTACAATGAGCAGTTCTTC	CASSLSPLYNEQFF
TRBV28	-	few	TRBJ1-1	TGTGCCAGCAGTTTACAACAGTCTGAAGCTTTCTTT	CASSLQQSEAFF
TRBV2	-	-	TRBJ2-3	TGTGCCAGCAGTGAACCGGGGGCAGATACGCAGTATTTT	CASSEPGADTQYF
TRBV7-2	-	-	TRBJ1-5	TGTGCCAGCAGCTTAGGAACAGGGTTTGGCAATCAGCCCCAGCATTTT	CASSLGTGFGNQPQHF
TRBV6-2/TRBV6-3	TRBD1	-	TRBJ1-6	TGTGCCAGCAGTACCCACAGGGGCCAGAATTCACCCCTCCACTTT	CASSTHRGQNSPLHF
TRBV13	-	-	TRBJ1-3	TGTGCCAGCAGCTTACAGGGACCTGGAAACACCATATATTTT	CASSLQGPGNTIYF
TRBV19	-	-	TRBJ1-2	TGTGCCAGTAGTACTGGACAGTCGCGCTATGGCTACACCTTC	CASSTGQSRYGYTF
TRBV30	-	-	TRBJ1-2	TGTGCCTGGCGCCAGACAGGTGGAAACTATGGCTACACCTTC	CAWRQTGGNYGYTF
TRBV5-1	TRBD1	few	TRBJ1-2	TGCGCCAGCAGTCCTAGGTCAGGGGGCCCCTATGGCTACACCTTC	CASSPRSGGPYGYTF
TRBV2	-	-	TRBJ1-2	TGTGCCAGCAGTGAGCAGGGACGAGGCTATGGCTACACCTTC	CASSEQGRGYGYTF
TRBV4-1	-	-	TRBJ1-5	TGCGCCAGCAGCCAAGATAGACGGGGTCAGCCCCAGCATTTT	CASSQDRRGQPQHF
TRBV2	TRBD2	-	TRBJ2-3	TGTGCCAGCACGGGGGGAGTTACGCAGTATTTT	CASTGGVTQYF